Below are 8 T cell receptor beta chains sequenced from a single sample in a study of cytomegalovirus exposure and HLA in healthy donors. Amplification used 60 Vbeta primers and 13 Jbeta primers. Sequencing used immunoSEQ multiplex PCR; TCRdb keeps in-frame clones, though not all of them. The sample records some 200,000 clones, more than 75% being singletons. Material: PBMCs. Every receptor here comes from a woman in her fifties or sixties in good health and CMV-seropositive.

This clone was recorded once. The CDR3 nucleotides read TGCGCCAGCAGCTCAAGGACAGACTCCTACGAGCAGTACTTC. Its translation is CASSSRTDSYEQYF. The V and J genes are TRBV5-1 and TRBJ2-7; possibly TRBD1 for D (6 bases). Trimming pared 3 bases from V and 0 bases from J, leaving 10 bases between. The germline V gene has CDR1 SGHRS and CDR2 YFSETQ. This CDR3 is 14 amino acids long.

This sequence joins TRBV28 and TRBJ1-2; 8 bases line up with TRBD1. Trimming took 0 bases from V and 2 from J; bases not matched to a gene: 5. CDR1 and CDR2 (germline): MDHEN, SYDVKM. The CDR3 is made up of 16 amino acids. CDR3 loop: CASSLWGQDWNYGYTF. DNA of the CDR3: TGTGCCAGCAGTTTATGGGGACAGGACTGGAACTATGGCTACACCTTC.

The rearrangement joins TRBV11-3 to TRBJ2-2; 8 bases match TRBD2. After removal of 4 bases from V and 1 base from J, the junction contained 5 bases not matched to a gene. This CDR3 spans 16 amino acids. CDR1 and CDR2 (germline): SGHNT, YENEEA. The CDR3 DNA reads as TGTGCCAGCAGCTCAACGGGACTAGGGAACACCGGGGAGCTGTTTTTT. It specifies CASSSTGLGNTGELFF.

The rearrangement joins TRBV28 to TRBJ2-5; TRBD2 matches 12 bases. CDR3 size: 17 residues. After removal of 5 bases from V and 5 bases from J, the junction contained 12 bases not matched to a gene. From germline, CDR1 is MDHEN and CDR2 SYDVKM. The CDR3 here is CASSLNPLAGGTETQYF. CDR3 in DNA: TGTGCCAGCAGTCTAAACCCGCTAGCGGGGGGGACGGAGACCCAGTACTTC.

This clone showed up just a few times. The chain couples TRBV11-2 to TRBJ2-3; D is ambiguous. This CDR3 has 14 residues. Germline CDR1 SGHAT, CDR2 FQNNGV. Trimming pared 2 bases from V and 3 bases from J, leaving 9 bases between. The CDR3 DNA is TGTGCCAGCAGCTTATGGCGACTTACAGATACGCAGTATTTT. It translates to CASSLWRLTDTQYF. The full variable domain, with the rest looked up from reference TRBV11-2 and TRBJ2-3, is EAGVAQSPRYKIIEKRQSVAFWCNPISGHATLYWYQQILGQGPKLLIQFQNNGVVDDSQLPKDRFSAERLKGVDSTLKIQPAKLEDSAVYLCASSLWRLTDTQYFGPGTRLTVL.

This chain links TRBV15 with TRBJ1-2, with TRBD1 matching over 9 bases. The J segment lost 8 bases and the V segment lost 3 bases, leaving 7 bases of the junction unmatched. The CDR3 has 14 amino acids. CDR1 is LNHNV and CDR2 is YYDKDF in the germline V gene (reference sequence). CDR3 sequence: CATSRGQGVGGYTF. CDR3 nucleotides: TGTGCCACCAGCAGGGGACAGGGTGTCGGCGGCTACACCTTC.

The rearrangement joins TRBV5-1 to TRBJ2-1, with 12 nucleotides matching TRBD2. The CDR3 has 17 residues. Per the germline V gene, CDR1 is SGHRS and CDR2 is YFSETQ. Trimming cost V 4 bases and J 5 bases; bases outside gene matches: 10. In DNA form, the CDR3 reads TGCGCCAGCAGCGCAGGACCTCTAGCGGGGGGGCACAATGAGCAGTTCTTC. Its protein product is CASSAGPLAGGHNEQFF.

V gene TRBV5-8 combines with J gene TRBJ1-5, with 10 nucleotides matching TRBD1. The CDR3 is 15 amino acids. Germline V lookup: CDR1 SGHTS, CDR2 YDEGEE. The V segment lost 0 bases and the J segment 10 bases; nucleotides outside the gene matches: 7. The CDR3 DNA reads TGTGCCAGCAGCTTGGGGGACAGGGGATCAGAACCCCAGCATTTT. Residues: CASSLGDRGSEPQHF.